One sample yielded the 32 T cell receptor beta chains listed below, sequenced in a study of T cells in localized non-small cell lung cancer. Generated by immunoSEQ multiplex PCR, the TCRdb table keeps only in-frame clones and is missing some. The sample has over 25,000 clones, around 92% seen once. The source material was peripheral blood, sampled before any cancer treatment. These receptors were obtained from an older female donor with stage I lung adenocarcinoma.

The chain uses TRBV5-1 and TRBJ1-1, with a possible D match to TRBD1 (6 bases). Germline assignment: CDR1 SGHRS and CDR2 YFSETQ. Trimming stripped 5 bases from V and 0 bases from J, with 11 bases between. This CDR3 is 14 amino acids long. The DNA for the CDR3 is TGCGCCAGCAGGACACAGGGTTTGAACACTGAAGCTTTCTTT. Encoded protein: CASRTQGLNTEAFF.

This clone appeared a few times. The gene calls are TRBV6-1 and TRBJ2-7; 8 bases line up with TRBD1. CDR3 size: 13 residues. Germline CDR1 is MNHNS and CDR2 is SASEGT. Trimming at V came to 8 bases and at J to 2 bases, leaving 5 bases not matched to a gene. CDR3 DNA sequence: TGTGCCAGCGGGACAGGAAAACCCTACGAGCAGTACTTC. Amino acids: CASGTGKPYEQYF.

V is TRBV21-1 and J is TRBJ2-4; the table calls TRBD2, which could not be checked here. TRBV21-1 is noted as a pseudogene. The CDR3 contains 16 residues. The CDR3, as DNA: TGTGCCAGCAGCAAAGTTGAAGGTCGGGTAACGAACATTCAGTACTTC. It is translated as CASSKVEGRVTNIQYF.

V is TRBV7-8 and J is TRBJ1-1, with D uncertain. This CDR3 spans 14 amino acids. V was shortened by 5 bases and J by 1 base, with 11 bases between the two germline ends. Germline V CDR1 and CDR2: SGHVS, FQNEAQ. DNA of the CDR3: TGTGCCAGCAGCGCCACGACCAAGAACACTGAAGCTTTCTTT. It specifies CASSATTKNTEAFF.

The chain combines TRBV21-1 with TRBJ2-7. TRBV21-1 is marked as a pseudogene. This CDR3 has 15 residues. This CDR3 is CASSKEVDGSYEQYF. As DNA, the CDR3 is TGTGCCAGCAGCAAAGAGGTGGACGGTTCCTACGAGCAGTACTTC.

The chain links TRBV28 to TRBJ1-2; TRBD1 matches 8 bases. The trim removed 5 bases at V and 6 bases at J, leaving 14 bases unmatched. Germline CDR1 and CDR2: MDHEN and SYDVKM. This CDR3 contains 16 residues. The CDR3 DNA is TGTGCCAGCAGTCGATTACGGGACAGGCGATTAAATGGCTACACCTTC. Translation: CASSRLRDRRLNGYTF.

The chain has TRBV10-2 and TRBJ1-6; 10 bases agree with TRBD1. Germline-derived CDR1 and CDR2 are WSHSY and SAAADI. This CDR3 has 14 residues. Trimming took 6 bases from V and 10 from J; bases not matched to a gene: 6. The DNA of the CDR3 is TGCGCCAGCAGCTCCGGGACAGGGGACTCACCCCTCCACTTT. Translating it yields CASSSGTGDSPLHF.

The CDR3 sequence is CASSTYRGINEKLFF. CDR3 nucleotide sequence: TGTGCCAGTAGTACTTATAGGGGCATTAATGAAAAACTGTTTTTT. The chain employs TRBV19 and TRBJ1-4; D possibly corresponds to TRBD1 (5 bases). Germline CDR1 is LNHDA and CDR2 is SQIVND (reference sequence). This CDR3 region has 15 residues. The V gene lost 4 bases and the J gene lost 4 bases, with 13 bases spanning the gap. Looking up the rest from reference TRBV19 and TRBJ1-4 gives the full variable domain: DGGITQSPKYLFRKEGQNVTLSCEQNLNHDAMYWYRQDPGQGLRLIYYSQIVNDFQKGDIAEGYSVSREKKESFPLTVTSAQKNPTAFYLCASSTYRGINEKLFFGSGTQLSVL.

The V call is TRBV9, the J call TRBJ2-2; 8 nucleotides align to TRBD1. This CDR3 spans 15 amino acids. Germline V gene lookup returns CDR1 SGDLS and CDR2 YYNGEE. V shed 0 bases and J 4 bases; nucleotides not matched to a gene: 2. Here the CDR3 DNA reads TGTGCCAGCAGCGTAGGGGACAGGCCCACCGGGGAGCTGTTTTTT. Amino acids: CASSVGDRPTGELFF.

This chain connects TRBV18 to TRBJ2-7; D is unclear. The CDR3 is made up of 14 amino acids. Germline V gene lookup returns CDR1 KGHSH and CDR2 LQKENI. The ends were cut back, 2 bases at V and 0 bases at J, with 8 bases in the middle. The CDR3 sequence is CASSPDRNSYEQYF. CDR3 coding DNA: TGTGCCAGCTCACCAGACCGGAACTCCTACGAGCAGTACTTC. Filled out from reference TRBV18 and TRBJ2-7, the complete variable domain reads NAGVMQNPRHLVRRRGQEARLRCSPMKGHSHVYWYRQLPEEGLKFMVYLQKENIIDESGMPKERFSAEFPKEGPSILRIQQVVRGDSAAYFCASSPDRNSYEQYFGPGTRLTVT.

The V call is TRBV5-6, the J call TRBJ2-3; TRBD1 matches at 8 bases. CDR1 SGHDT and CDR2 YYEEEE come from the germline V gene. Losses at the gene ends were 2 bases for V and 8 bases for J; bases not matched to a gene: 10. The CDR3 is made up of 15 amino acids. CDR3 residues: CASSFRDRIVGTQYF. The CDR3 nucleotides read TGTGCCAGCAGCTTCCGGGACAGGATCGTGGGTACGCAGTATTTT.

The chain links TRBV7-2 to TRBJ1-1, with TRBD1 matching 8 bases. CDR3 length: 14 residues. Looked up from germline, CDR1 is SGHTA and CDR2 is FQGNSA. The V and J ends lost 1 base and 8 bases, in that order; junction bases with no gene match: 6. Here the CDR3 reads CASSLGGRGLEAFF. The CDR3 region has the DNA TGTGCCAGCAGCTTAGGTGGCAGGGGGCTAGAAGCTTTCTTT.

This clone was seen once. V and J are TRBV5-4 and TRBJ2-1; perhaps D is TRBD1 or TRBD2 (5 bases each). The CDR3 covers 13 residues. CDR1 and CDR2 from the germline V gene are SGHNT and YYREEE (reference sequence). The germline V and J ends were trimmed by 8 bases and 6 bases, with 15 bases remaining between them. CDR3 loop: CASTAGASNEQFF. The CDR3, as DNA: TGTGCCAGTACGGCCGGGGCCTCCAATGAGCAGTTCTTC.

The genes are TRBV9 and TRBJ2-3; the match to TRBD2 covers 10 bases. V lost 0 bases to trimming and J lost 5 bases; unmatched junction nucleotides: 3. The CDR3 runs 15 residues. Germline V gene sequence: CDR1 SGDLS, CDR2 YYNGEE. The CDR3 region has the DNA TGTGCCAGCAGCGTAGGGTCTAGCGGGGGAGATACGCAGTATTTT. Encoded protein: CASSVGSSGGDTQYF.

V is TRBV5-4 and J is TRBJ1-2, with TRBD1 matching 7 bases. Germline V CDR1 and CDR2: SGHNT, YYREEE (reference sequence). V lost 4 bases to trimming and J lost 2 bases; unmatched junction nucleotides: 8. The CDR3 contains 15 residues. The CDR3 protein is CASSVGGGGNYGYTF. CDR3 in DNA: TGTGCCAGCAGCGTCGGTGGAGGGGGCAACTATGGCTACACCTTC.

The chain joins TRBV4-2 to TRBJ2-6; D remains unclear. This CDR3 has 18 residues. The germline CDR1 and CDR2 sequences are LGHNA and YNFKEQ. Trimming took off 5 bases at V and 16 bases at J, with 33 bases between the two ends. This chain's CDR3 is CASSFLLKGYKSGQRLTF. In DNA, the CDR3 is TGTGCCAGCAGCTTTTTACTCAAAGGTTACAAGTCGGGCCAACGTCTGACTTTC.

The chain joins TRBV6-1 to TRBJ1-1, with D perhaps matching TRBD1 (5 bases). Germline values: CDR1 MNHNS, CDR2 SASEGT. This CDR3 has 14 amino acids. Between the trimmed V and J ends, which lost 8 bases and 1 base, there was a span of 14 bases. The CDR3 here is CASPETQENTEAFF. CDR3 sequence (DNA): TGTGCCAGCCCCGAAACACAGGAGAACACTGAAGCTTTCTTT.

The V call is TRBV7-2, the J call TRBJ2-7, with D perhaps TRBD1 (5 bases). Germline-derived CDR1 and CDR2 are SGHTA and FQGNSA. V lost 5 bases and J 7 bases, leaving 18 bases between the germline ends. The CDR3 spans 14 residues. CDR3 loop: CASSEQQGRVEQYF. In nucleotides, the CDR3 is TGTGCCAGCAGCGAACAGCAGGGTCGAGTGGAGCAGTACTTC.

V gene TRBV2 combines with J gene TRBJ2-3; a possible D gene is TRBD2 (5 bases). V lost 5 bases and J 0 bases, leaving 12 bases between the germline ends. CDR1 and CDR2 from the germline V gene are SNHLY and FYNNEI. There are 15 residues in the CDR3. In DNA, the CDR3 is TGTGCCAGCAGTTTAGGACGGACTAGCACAGATACGCAGTATTTT. This gives the protein CASSLGRTSTDTQYF.

The rearrangement joins TRBV6-1 to TRBJ2-5, with D uncertain. The J call may not be correct, given that the DNA end is closer to TRBJ2-7. The CDR3 length is 15 residues. Germline-derived CDR1 and CDR2 are MNHNS and SASEGT. This CDR3 is CASSVYSLGTYEQYF. CDR3 nucleotide sequence: TGTGCCAGCAGTGTCTACAGCCTTGGGACCTACGAGCAGTACTTC.

The chain uses TRBV5-5 and TRBJ2-1; D may be TRBD1 (5 bases). Per germline, CDR1 SGHKS and CDR2 YYEKEE (reference sequence). V shed 4 bases and J shed 0 bases, with 8 bases lying between them. This CDR3 has 14 residues. CDR3 amino acids: CASSSRGSYNEQFF. CDR3 sequence (DNA): TGTGCCAGCAGCAGTAGGGGCTCCTACAATGAGCAGTTCTTC.

The rearrangement uses TRBV30 and TRBJ1-1; D unresolved. Germline V gene sequence: CDR1 GTSNPN, CDR2 SVGIG (reference sequence). This CDR3 region has 14 residues. Trimming stripped 0 bases from V and 2 bases from J, with 10 bases between. CDR3 loop: CAWSVQSINTEAFF. The CDR3 DNA reads as TGTGCCTGGAGTGTACAGTCGATAAACACTGAAGCTTTCTTT. The entire variable domain, with the rest obtained from reference TRBV30 and TRBJ1-1, is as follows: SQTIHQWPATLVQPVGSPLSLECTVEGTSNPNLYWYRQAAGRGLQLLFYSVGIGQISSEVPQNLSASRPQDRQFILSSKKLLLSDSGFYLCAWSVQSINTEAFFGQGTRLTVV.

Turning to this clone: A junction boundary mismatches the germline segment, possibly from a read error. This chain uses TRBV28 with TRBJ1-5; TRBD1 might be the D (6 bases). In germline, CDR1 is MDHEN, CDR2 SYDVKM. The CDR3 spans 17 residues. CDR3 in amino acids: CASNLASRGDSNQPQHF. As DNA, the CDR3 is TGTGCCAGCAATTTAGCCTCCAGGGGAGACAGCAATCAGCCCCAGCATTTT.

CDR3 nucleotides: TGTGCCAGCAGTAACACCGGGACCCACACTGAAGCTTTCTTT. This gives the protein CASSNTGTHTEAFF. The V gene is TRBV6-1, the J gene TRBJ1-1; possible D gene TRBD1, 5 bases. CDR3 length equals 14 residues. Germline-derived CDR1 and CDR2 are MNHNS and SASEGT. Trimming cost V 5 bases and J 3 bases, with 13 bases left between them.

The chain employs TRBV7-9 and TRBJ1-1; no reliable D call. CDR1 is SEHNR, CDR2 FQNEAQ, per germline (reference sequence). Trimming left V 6 bases short and J 0 bases short, with 17 bases between. The CDR3 runs 16 residues. The CDR3 region is CASSTWNSPMNTEAFF. Here the CDR3 DNA reads TGTGCCAGCAGTACATGGAATTCCCCCATGAACACTGAAGCTTTCTTT.

This rearrangement joins TRBV5-4 to TRBJ1-6; no reliable D call. The germline CDR1 and CDR2 sequences are SGHNT and YYREEE (reference sequence). The germline V and J ends were trimmed by 0 bases and 5 bases, with 12 bases remaining between them. This CDR3 spans 16 amino acids. CDR3 sequence (DNA): TGTGCCAGCAGCTTGGCCGAGGTGGGCCATAATTCACCCCTCCACTTT. The encoded protein is CASSLAEVGHNSPLHF.

The chain recombines TRBV27 with TRBJ2-5; TRBD2 aligns across 8 bases. CDR1 is MNHEY, CDR2 SMNVEV, per germline (reference sequence). The CDR3 runs to 16 residues. J gave up 1 base and V 5 bases, and 9 bases lay outside the gene matches. This chain's CDR3 is CASSRVGTRPQETQYF. The CDR3 bases are TGTGCCAGCAGTAGAGTCGGGACTAGGCCCCAAGAGACCCAGTACTTC.

The chain recombines TRBV6-5 with TRBJ1-6; D might be TRBD1 (6 bases). In germline, CDR1 is MNHEY, CDR2 SVGAGI. The length of the CDR3 is 15 residues. The V gene lost 8 bases and the J gene lost 0 bases, with 11 bases spanning the gap. In nucleotides, the CDR3 is TGTGCCAGCGCCGGGGGCAGCTCCTATAATTCACCCCTCCACTTT. Its protein product is CASAGGSSYNSPLHF.

This chain joins TRBV7-6 and TRBJ2-1, with TRBD2 matching over 8 bases. V gave up 2 bases and J gave up 3 bases; unmatched junction bases: 6. This CDR3 region has 16 residues. Per the germline V gene, CDR1 is SGHVS and CDR2 is FNYEAQ. The CDR3 reads CASSLNVRGGYNEQFF. Written as DNA, the CDR3 is TGTGCCAGCAGCTTAAACGTCCGGGGGGGCTACAATGAGCAGTTCTTC.

The chain joins TRBV10-1 to TRBJ1-6; D not certain. V gave up 0 bases and J gave up 7 bases, with 13 bases separating them. The CDR3 is 16 residues long. CDR1 is WNHNN, CDR2 SYGVQD, per germline (reference sequence). CDR3 region: CASSESKAVRNSPLHF. CDR3 in DNA: TGCGCCAGCAGTGAGTCGAAAGCGGTGAGAAATTCACCCCTCCACTTT.

The chain uses TRBV5-6 and TRBJ2-3, with D possibly being TRBD1 (6 bases). V was trimmed by 3 bases and J by 6 bases, leaving 8 bases between them. Germline V gene sequence: CDR1 SGHDT, CDR2 YYEEEE. The CDR3 length is 12 residues. CDR3 residues: CASSYREDTQYF. The CDR3 nucleotides are TGTGCCAGCAGCTACAGGGAGGATACGCAGTATTTT.

This rearrangement joins TRBV6-6 to TRBJ2-1; TRBD2 matches at 12 bases. CDR3 length: 16 amino acids. V shed 3 bases and J 2 bases; nucleotides not matched to a gene: 2. The germline V gene encodes CDR1 MNHNY and CDR2 SVGAGI (reference sequence). This chain's CDR3 is CASSYSSGGAYNEQFF. CDR3 bases: TGTGCCAGCAGTTATTCTAGCGGGGGGGCCTACAATGAGCAGTTCTTC.